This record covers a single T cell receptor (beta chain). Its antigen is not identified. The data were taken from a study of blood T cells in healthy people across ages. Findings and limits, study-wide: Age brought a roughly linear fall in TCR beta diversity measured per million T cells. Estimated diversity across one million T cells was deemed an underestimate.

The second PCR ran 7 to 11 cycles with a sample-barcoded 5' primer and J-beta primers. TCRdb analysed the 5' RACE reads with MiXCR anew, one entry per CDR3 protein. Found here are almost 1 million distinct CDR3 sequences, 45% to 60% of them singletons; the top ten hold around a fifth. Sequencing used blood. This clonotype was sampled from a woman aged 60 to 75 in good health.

The CDR3 DNA follows: TGCGCCAGCAGCTTGGGGAATAATTTACAGGGGACGAACACTGAAGCTTTCTTT. Its translation: CASSLGNNLQGTNTEAFF. The chain combines TRBV5-1 with TRBJ1-1; 7 positions agree with TRBD1. This CDR3 comprises 18 residues. Trimming at V came to 0 bases and at J to 1 base, leaving 12 bases not matched to a gene. CDR1 is SGHRS and CDR2 is YFSETQ in the germline V gene.